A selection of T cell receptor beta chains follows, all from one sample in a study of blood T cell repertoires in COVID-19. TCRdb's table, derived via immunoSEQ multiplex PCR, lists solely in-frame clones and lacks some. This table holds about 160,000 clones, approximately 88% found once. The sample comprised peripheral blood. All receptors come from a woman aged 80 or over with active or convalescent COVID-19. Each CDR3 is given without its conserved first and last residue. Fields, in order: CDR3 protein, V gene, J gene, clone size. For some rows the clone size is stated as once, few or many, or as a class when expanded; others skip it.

cdr3_aa: ATQLRSGQPQH
v_call: TRBV24-1
j_call: TRBJ1-5
clone_size: NA

cdr3_aa: ASSLEDRDLNTIY
v_call: TRBV11-1
j_call: TRBJ1-3
clone_size: NA

cdr3_aa: ASRDPGQGAHEQY
v_call: TRBV7-2
j_call: TRBJ2-7
clone_size: NA

cdr3_aa: ASSIPPRTGGNTIY
v_call: TRBV19
j_call: TRBJ1-3
clone_size: NA

cdr3_aa: ASSSTSVHEQF
v_call: TRBV5-5
j_call: TRBJ2-1
clone_size: NA

cdr3_aa: ASSRDRNQPQH
v_call: TRBV18
j_call: TRBJ1-5
clone_size: NA

cdr3_aa: ASSRNGANEQY
v_call: TRBV27
j_call: TRBJ2-7
clone_size: NA

cdr3_aa: ASSTGLTGSGAGSYEQY
v_call: TRBV5-1
j_call: TRBJ2-7
clone_size: NA

cdr3_aa: ASGVSGGWYGYT
v_call: TRBV12-5
j_call: TRBJ1-2
clone_size: NA

cdr3_aa: ASSYSRTALNTEAF
v_call: TRBV6-2/TRBV6-3
j_call: TRBJ1-1
clone_size: NA

cdr3_aa: ASSLGAGGLLDTQY
v_call: TRBV7-2
j_call: TRBJ2-3
clone_size: NA

cdr3_aa: ASSLYGPNQPQH
v_call: TRBV5-6
j_call: TRBJ1-5
clone_size: NA

cdr3_aa: ASSLAGTGSSGANVLT
v_call: TRBV7-8
j_call: TRBJ2-6
clone_size: NA

cdr3_aa: ASSELRLGAKNIQY
v_call: TRBV10-2
j_call: TRBJ2-4
clone_size: NA

cdr3_aa: AWSVEGGYT
v_call: TRBV30
j_call: TRBJ1-2
clone_size: NA

cdr3_aa: ASSPGLAGTTREDSQY
v_call: TRBV7-8
j_call: TRBJ2-3
clone_size: NA

cdr3_aa: ASSLKGALGELF
v_call: TRBV7-2
j_call: TRBJ2-2
clone_size: NA

cdr3_aa: ASSIQEDEKLF
v_call: TRBV11-2
j_call: TRBJ1-4
clone_size: NA

cdr3_aa: ASRQQGGNTEAF
v_call: TRBV19
j_call: TRBJ1-1
clone_size: few

cdr3_aa: ASSFTGGIYDEQF
v_call: TRBV14
j_call: TRBJ2-1
clone_size: once

cdr3_aa: ASSQDWRYGYT
v_call: TRBV4-3
j_call: TRBJ1-2
clone_size: NA

cdr3_aa: ASNSARGLVNYGYT
v_call: TRBV19
j_call: TRBJ1-2
clone_size: NA

cdr3_aa: ASSSQPGGAHNEQF
v_call: TRBV11-2
j_call: TRBJ2-1
clone_size: NA

cdr3_aa: ASSMQGQGPYNEQF
v_call: TRBV19
j_call: TRBJ2-1
clone_size: NA

cdr3_aa: ASSLGRGGYT
v_call: TRBV5-6
j_call: TRBJ1-2
clone_size: NA

cdr3_aa: ASSLTGKHT
v_call: TRBV12-3/TRBV12-4
j_call: TRBJ1-2
clone_size: NA

cdr3_aa: ASSPGPLQGIDSGANVLT
v_call: TRBV3-1/TRBV3-2
j_call: TRBJ2-6
clone_size: once

cdr3_aa: ASSIGRVDSPLH
v_call: TRBV19
j_call: TRBJ1-6
clone_size: once

cdr3_aa: ASSVQPNTEAF
v_call: TRBV7-8
j_call: TRBJ1-1
clone_size: NA

cdr3_aa: ASSGDRGVYGYT
v_call: TRBV9
j_call: TRBJ1-2
clone_size: NA

cdr3_aa: ASSPTWVGNTIY
v_call: TRBV7-9
j_call: TRBJ1-3
clone_size: few

cdr3_aa: ATLLGDFTEAF
v_call: TRBV6-6
j_call: TRBJ1-1
clone_size: NA

cdr3_aa: ASSDPLAGGANTGELF
v_call: TRBV9
j_call: TRBJ2-2
clone_size: NA

cdr3_aa: ASSFRGGAEGEQF
v_call: TRBV11-2
j_call: TRBJ2-1
clone_size: NA

cdr3_aa: ASSPPGGTHVG
v_call: TRBV27
j_call: TRBJ1-1
clone_size: once

cdr3_aa: ASRKQPGGRETQY
v_call: TRBV6-5
j_call: TRBJ2-5
clone_size: once

cdr3_aa: ASSKGGQGVADTQY
v_call: TRBV11-3
j_call: TRBJ2-3
clone_size: few

cdr3_aa: ASSYGQRYGYT
v_call: TRBV6-2/TRBV6-3
j_call: TRBJ1-2
clone_size: NA

cdr3_aa: ASSEQGAPPGNTIY
v_call: TRBV6-2/TRBV6-3
j_call: TRBJ1-3
clone_size: once

cdr3_aa: SVEVTRPDRYSGANVLT
v_call: TRBV29-1
j_call: TRBJ2-6
clone_size: NA

cdr3_aa: ASRPDRASSYEQY
v_call: TRBV27
j_call: TRBJ2-7
clone_size: NA

cdr3_aa: ASSPPTVIMNTEAF
v_call: TRBV9
j_call: TRBJ1-1
clone_size: NA

cdr3_aa: ASSPGHWRDEKLF
v_call: TRBV5-8
j_call: TRBJ1-4
clone_size: NA

cdr3_aa: ASTGLYSNQPQH
v_call: TRBV19
j_call: TRBJ1-5
clone_size: NA

cdr3_aa: ASSSAVEGFYGYT
v_call: TRBV18
j_call: TRBJ1-2
clone_size: NA

cdr3_aa: ASRTTYRGNTGELF
v_call: TRBV7-8
j_call: TRBJ2-2
clone_size: NA

cdr3_aa: ASSLAGQGTAPLH
v_call: TRBV5-1
j_call: TRBJ1-6
clone_size: NA

cdr3_aa: ASVRTGGIANEKLF
v_call: TRBV7-9
j_call: TRBJ1-4
clone_size: few

cdr3_aa: ASSISDRGRSEAF
v_call: TRBV2
j_call: TRBJ1-1
clone_size: NA

cdr3_aa: ASSFGTSLTDTQY
v_call: TRBV5-4
j_call: TRBJ2-3
clone_size: NA

cdr3_aa: AISEGGQSYNEQF
v_call: TRBV10-3
j_call: TRBJ2-1
clone_size: NA

cdr3_aa: ASSPPGRGKDEQY
v_call: TRBV6-6
j_call: TRBJ2-7
clone_size: NA

cdr3_aa: ASSISLGTARTTDTIY
v_call: TRBV19
j_call: TRBJ1-3
clone_size: NA

cdr3_aa: ASSFGLAGAYEQY
v_call: TRBV18
j_call: TRBJ2-7
clone_size: few

cdr3_aa: ASSLAWQSLGYT
v_call: TRBV7-2
j_call: TRBJ1-2
clone_size: NA

cdr3_aa: ASRDKGNEQF
v_call: TRBV6-5
j_call: TRBJ2-1
clone_size: few

cdr3_aa: ASSAGPNTQY
v_call: TRBV7-9
j_call: TRBJ2-3
clone_size: NA